The TCR beta chain under discussion was sequenced for a study of cytomegalovirus exposure and HLA in healthy donors. A note on this clone: What it recognizes is unknown.

General observations from the study: In a later analysis, V- and J-gene trimming of beta chains associated with a DCLRE1C missense variant, replicated independently.

In nominal health when sampled, donors likely had unrecorded immune exposures nonetheless. Trimming removed 10 bases at V and 2 bases at J, with 9 bases between. This CDR3 comprises 12 residues. Looked up from germline, CDR1 is SGHVT and CDR2 is SQSDAQ. The PCR was carried out with 60 Vbeta primers and 13 Jbeta primers. Sequenced by immunoSEQ multiplex PCR; TCRdb stores in-frame clones only, minus some. The sample gives about 110,000 clones, approximately 86% of which show up once; approximately 1.8% is in the top ten. The sequence came from a man in his forties in good health and CMV-seronegative. The chain recombines TRBV7-4 with TRBJ1-5; TRBD1 is a possible D gene (5 bases). Sequences were obtained from PBMCs. The CDR3 DNA reads TGTGCCACCTTCAGGGGCAATCAGCCCCAGCATTTT. This translates into CATFRGNQPQHF. The full variable domain, rest sourced from reference TRBV7-4 and TRBJ1-5, is GAGVSQSPRYKVAKRGRDVALRCDSISGHVTLYWYRQTLGQGSEVLTYSQSDAQRDKSGRPSGRFSAERPERSVSTLKIQRTEQGDSAVYLCATFRGNQPQHFGDGTRLSIL.